These 30 T cell receptor beta chains were all obtained from the same sample, sequenced in a study of blood T cell repertoires in COVID-19. TCRdb's copy holds only in-frame clones and misses some; the assay was immunoSEQ multiplex PCR. The sample has around 200,000 clones, less than 85% seen once; the top ten hold around 5.1%. The sequenced sample consisted of peripheral blood. All receptors come from a woman between 65 and 79 years old with acute or convalescent COVID-19.

This clone was counted a few times. This chain joins TRBV6-2 or TRBV6-3 and TRBJ2-7; maybe TRBD1 (6 bases). In germline, CDR1 is MNHEY, CDR2 SVGEGT. The ends were cut back, 0 bases at V and 7 bases at J, with 16 bases in the middle. The CDR3 has 15 residues. In DNA form, the CDR3 reads TGTGCCAGCAGTTACTCCTCGCAGGGGCTGAGTGAGCAGTACTTC. It translates to CASSYSSQGLSEQYF.

The sample holds a few counts of this clone. The rearrangement uses TRBV14 and TRBJ2-1; 11 bases map to TRBD2. Trimming removed 4 bases from V and 7 bases from J; junction bases left unmatched: 6. The CDR3 has 15 amino acids. The germline gives CDR1 SGHDN, CDR2 FVKESK. The CDR3, as DNA: TGTGCCAGCAGCCGTTTGGCTAGCGGGAGGAATGAGCAGTTCTTC. It specifies CASSRLASGRNEQFF.

The chain has TRBV2 and TRBJ2-3; D unresolved. From germline, CDR1 is SNHLY and CDR2 FYNNEI. V lost 8 bases and J 1 base, leaving 13 bases between the germline ends. The CDR3 contains 14 residues. The CDR3 here is CASGAGTGTDTQYF. DNA of the CDR3: TGTGCCAGCGGAGCCGGAACGGGCACAGATACGCAGTATTTT.

The chain uses TRBV7-9 and TRBJ2-7; D is unclear. In germline, CDR1 is SEHNR, CDR2 FQNEAQ (reference sequence). The CDR3 covers 11 residues. With 5 bases removed from V and 3 bases from J, the gap between germline ends came to 5 bases. CDR3 in DNA: TGTGCCAGCAGCCAACTCTACGAGCAGTACTTC. It codes for CASSQLYEQYF.

The table lists this clone with a count of one. The chain has TRBV6-6 and TRBJ1-5, with 7 bases that match TRBD1. This CDR3 spans 14 amino acids. After removal of 0 bases from V and 7 bases from J, the junction contained 3 bases not matched to a gene. Germline-derived CDR1 and CDR2 are MNHNY and SVGAGI (reference sequence). This CDR3 reads CASSYSQGGQPQHF. The CDR3 region has the DNA TGTGCCAGCAGTTACTCGCAGGGGGGACAGCCCCAGCATTTT.

The chain recombines TRBV5-1 with TRBJ2-3; D is perhaps TRBD1 (6 bases). The CDR3 is 15 amino acids. Trimming stripped 4 bases from V and 0 bases from J, with 12 bases between. In germline, CDR1 is SGHRS, CDR2 YFSETQ. The CDR3 loop reads CASSTGTKSTDTQYF. The CDR3 nucleotides are TGCGCCAGCAGCACCGGGACAAAGAGCACAGATACGCAGTATTTT.

There are a few counts of this clone. The chain is built from TRBV28 and TRBJ2-2; maybe TRBD1 (7 bases). CDR1 is MDHEN, CDR2 SYDVKM, per germline. The CDR3 contains 16 residues. V gave up 1 base and J gave up 5 bases, with 14 bases separating them. The CDR3, as DNA: TGTGCCAGCAGTTTATTCCGGGCAGGGGGGACCGGGGAGCTGTTTTTT. It specifies CASSLFRAGGTGELFF.

The J gene is TRBJ1-6, the V gene TRBV28, with TRBD1 matching 7 bases. There are 14 residues in the CDR3. CDR1 is MDHEN and CDR2 is SYDVKM in the germline V gene. Trimming cost V 6 bases and J 7 bases; bases outside gene matches: 6. The CDR3 DNA is TGTGCCAGCAGAACAGGGGCTAGGAATTCACCCCTCCACTTT. It yields the protein CASRTGARNSPLHF.

The gene calls are TRBV11-2 and TRBJ2-3, with unresolved D. Per germline, CDR1 SGHAT and CDR2 FQNNGV. Trimming removed 4 bases at V and 4 bases at J, with 6 bases between. This CDR3 is 12 amino acids long. In nucleotides, the CDR3 is TGTGCCAGCAGCTCTATGTCAGATACGCAGTATTTT. Translating it yields CASSSMSDTQYF.

This rearrangement joins TRBV6-6 to TRBJ2-3; 9 nucleotides match TRBD2. The germline CDR1 and CDR2 sequences are MNHNY and SVGAGI (reference sequence). This CDR3 spans 16 amino acids. The J segment lost 2 bases and the V segment lost 3 bases, leaving 6 bases of the junction unmatched. The CDR3 spells CASSYASGAFTDTQYF. DNA for the CDR3: TGTGCCAGCAGTTATGCTAGCGGGGCCTTCACAGATACGCAGTATTTT.

There are a few counts of this clone. The chain links TRBV2 to TRBJ2-7; 11 positions agree with TRBD2. The germline CDR1 and CDR2 sequences are SNHLY and FYNNEI. The V gene end was trimmed by 5 bases and the J gene end by 2 bases; junction bases not matched to a gene: 8. This CDR3 is 16 amino acids long. CDR3 sequence (DNA): TGTGCCAGCAGTAGACGAGGGACTAGCGGTGCCTACGAGCAGTACTTC. This encodes CASSRRGTSGAYEQYF.

A single count supports this clone. A much larger clone lies one base from this, so it may be a read error. Other DNA sequences in this specimen translate into the identical CDR3. The chain employs TRBV28 and TRBJ2-3; D perhaps matches TRBD2 (6 bases). The CDR3 totals 12 residues. Trimming stripped 8 bases from V and 0 bases from J, with 6 bases between. Looked up from germline, CDR1 is MDHEN and CDR2 is SYDVKM. The CDR3 sequence is CASGGSTDTQYF. The CDR3 DNA is TGTGCCAGCGGGGGGAGCACAGATACGCAGTATTTT.

V is TRBV6-6 and J is TRBJ1-4, with a tentative D call TRBD1 (5 bases). Trimming cost V 4 bases and J 0 bases, with 9 bases left between them. CDR3 length: 15 amino acids. Germline-derived CDR1 and CDR2 are MNHNY and SVGAGI (reference sequence). CDR3 bases: TGTGCCAGCAGTTTCCAGGGTGCAACTAATGAAAAACTGTTTTTT. This translates into CASSFQGATNEKLFF.

The rearrangement links TRBV10-3 to TRBJ1-6; no firm D call. V shed 6 bases and J shed 5 bases, with 11 bases lying between them. The CDR3 spans 14 residues. Germline V lookup: CDR1 ENHRY, CDR2 SYGVKD. The CDR3 region has the DNA TGTGCCATCAGAGGAGACGGAAATAATTCACCCCTCCACTTT. This translates into CAIRGDGNNSPLHF.

This clone was observed a handful of times. The rearrangement links TRBV4-2 to TRBJ1-4, with 7 bases identical to TRBD1. The trim removed 8 bases at V and 4 bases at J, leaving 10 bases unmatched. The germline gives CDR1 LGHNA, CDR2 YNFKEQ. This CDR3 has 15 residues. The CDR3 loop is CASDRYRGDNEKLFF. The CDR3 DNA sequence: TGTGCCAGCGACCGCTACAGGGGCGATAATGAAAAACTGTTTTTT.

The V call is TRBV27, the J call TRBJ1-1, with D perhaps TRBD1 (5 bases). The CDR3 has 13 amino acids. The V gene lost 4 bases and the J gene lost 8 bases, with 14 bases spanning the gap. The germline V gene encodes CDR1 MNHEY and CDR2 SMNVEV (reference sequence). CDR3 in DNA: TGTGCCAGCAGTTCCTCAGGGCCACGAGAAGCTTTCTTT. It translates to CASSSSGPREAFF.

This chain joins TRBV28 and TRBJ2-5, with D unresolved. The ends were cut back, 5 bases at V and 3 bases at J, with 16 bases in the middle. The CDR3 consists of 15 residues. Germline lookup yields CDR1 MDHEN and CDR2 SYDVKM. CDR3 sequence reads: CASSPLLRLEETQYF. The CDR3 DNA reads TGTGCCAGCAGTCCACTGTTGCGGCTCGAAGAGACCCAGTACTTC.

The chain carries TRBV27 and TRBJ2-7, with 13 bases lining up with TRBD2. Germline trimming cut 3 bases from V and 2 bases from J; bases unmatched to any gene: 1. The CDR3 is 15 residues long. Per the germline V gene, CDR1 is MNHEY and CDR2 is SMNVEV (reference sequence). DNA of the CDR3: TGTGCCAGCAGTTTGGGACTAGCGGGACCCTACGAGCAGTACTTC. Its protein product is CASSLGLAGPYEQYF.

The V call is TRBV7-3, the J call TRBJ2-3; 12 bases are shared with TRBD2. Trimming took 4 bases from V and 3 from J; bases not matched to a gene: 5. CDR3 length equals 16 residues. Germline V gene sequence: CDR1 SGHTA, CDR2 FQGTGA. The CDR3 protein is CASSSTSGRGTDTQYF. The CDR3 region has the DNA TGTGCCAGCAGCTCGACTAGCGGGAGAGGGACAGATACGCAGTATTTT.

This sequence joins TRBV5-4 and TRBJ1-2; TRBD1 aligns across 8 bases. The germline V gene encodes CDR1 SGHNT and CDR2 YYREEE (reference sequence). This CDR3 has 15 residues. J lost 4 bases, V lost 3 bases, and 8 bases had no gene match. CDR3 DNA: TGTGCCAGCAGCTCCGGACAGGGTATAGTCTATGGCTACACCTTC. This encodes CASSSGQGIVYGYTF.

This clone was counted only a few times. The genes are TRBV30 and TRBJ1-5; maybe TRBD1 (5 bases). The CDR3 length is 14 residues. Germline V gene data show CDR1 as GTSNPN and CDR2 as SVGIG (reference sequence). Trimming removed 3 bases at V and 2 bases at J, with 11 bases between. The CDR3 spells CAWSLGRGNQPQHF. The CDR3 coding sequence is TGTGCCTGGAGCCTTGGCAGGGGCAATCAGCCCCAGCATTTT.

Only a few counts were recorded for this clone. The chain carries TRBV7-3 and TRBJ1-1, with a tentative D call TRBD1 (5 bases). CDR1 and CDR2 (germline): SGHTA, FQGTGA. This CDR3 is built from 14 residues. The ends were cut back, 1 base at V and 3 bases at J, with 9 bases in the middle. The CDR3 DNA is TGTGCCAGCAGCTTAATGGGGGGAGACACTGAAGCTTTCTTT. This encodes CASSLMGGDTEAFF.

The rearrangement joins TRBV5-1 to TRBJ1-2; 9 positions match TRBD1. V lost 3 bases to trimming and J lost 6 bases; unmatched junction nucleotides: 9. Germline values: CDR1 SGHRS, CDR2 YFSETQ. The CDR3 is 15 amino acids. The chain's CDR3 is CASSWAGTGNHGYTF. Written as DNA, the CDR3 is TGCGCCAGCAGCTGGGCCGGGACAGGGAATCATGGCTACACCTTC.

The J gene is TRBJ2-3, the V gene TRBV5-5; TRBD2 might be the D (5 bases). Germline lookup yields CDR1 SGHKS and CDR2 YYEKEE (reference sequence). V was clipped by 2 bases and J by 0 bases, with 10 bases between them. CDR3 length equals 15 residues. The CDR3 reads CASSFEGSSTDTQYF. Written as DNA, the CDR3 is TGTGCCAGCAGCTTTGAGGGCTCTAGCACAGATACGCAGTATTTT.

V and J are TRBV6-6 and TRBJ1-1; D is ambiguous. Trimming shortened V by 2 bases and J by 6 bases, and 4 bases separated the two germline ends. The germline V gene encodes CDR1 MNHNY and CDR2 SVGAGI (reference sequence). CDR3 length equals 11 residues. CDR3 bases: TGTGCCAGCAGTTACCGGGCTGAAGCTTTCTTT. The encoded protein is CASSYRAEAFF.

J is TRBJ1-5 and V is TRBV5-4; 8 bases agree with TRBD1. The CDR3 has 16 residues. CDR1 is SGHNT, CDR2 YYREEE, per germline (reference sequence). Trimming took 1 base from V and 5 from J; bases not matched to a gene: 8. The DNA of the CDR3 is TGTGCCAGCAGCTTGATGGACAGGGTGGCTTATCAGCCCCAGCATTTT. This translates into CASSLMDRVAYQPQHF.

V and J are TRBV7-2 and TRBJ2-4; 7 bases fit TRBD1. CDR3 length: 18 residues. The ends lost 5 bases at V and 2 bases at J; junction bases unmatched: 15. Germline assignment: CDR1 SGHTA and CDR2 FQGNSA. The CDR3 nucleotides read TGTGCCAGCAGCCCCCAGGCGCCGGGACAGCTTACCAAAAACATTCAGTACTTC. This translates into CASSPQAPGQLTKNIQYF.

V usage is TRBV7-6 and J usage is TRBJ2-7, with 9 bases that match TRBD2. Trimming at V came to 2 bases and at J to 5 bases, leaving 16 bases not matched to a gene. CDR3 size: 18 residues. Germline lookup yields CDR1 SGHVS and CDR2 FNYEAQ. This CDR3 is CASSLWAGGSGSLNEQYF. In nucleotides, the CDR3 is TGTGCCAGCAGCTTATGGGCCGGGGGTAGCGGGAGTCTCAACGAGCAGTACTTC.

For this clone: The sample carries other DNA sequences with the same CDR3. This rearrangement joins TRBV6-5 to TRBJ1-2, with 11 bases fitting TRBD1. Per the germline V gene, CDR1 is MNHEY and CDR2 is SVGAGI. CDR3 length equals 15 residues. Trimming cost V 3 bases and J 5 bases; bases outside gene matches: 5. The CDR3 nucleotides are TGTGCCAGCAGTTATGGGACAGGGGGAGATTATGGCTACACCTTC. Protein: CASSYGTGGDYGYTF.

This chain uses TRBV5-1 with TRBJ2-3; 7 bases line up with TRBD1. Germline V CDR1 and CDR2: SGHRS, YFSETQ. This CDR3 is built from 14 residues. The trim removed 4 bases at V and 2 bases at J, leaving 4 bases unmatched. The CDR3 is CASSHDRATDTQYF. The CDR3 coding sequence is TGCGCCAGCAGCCACGACAGGGCCACAGATACGCAGTATTTT.